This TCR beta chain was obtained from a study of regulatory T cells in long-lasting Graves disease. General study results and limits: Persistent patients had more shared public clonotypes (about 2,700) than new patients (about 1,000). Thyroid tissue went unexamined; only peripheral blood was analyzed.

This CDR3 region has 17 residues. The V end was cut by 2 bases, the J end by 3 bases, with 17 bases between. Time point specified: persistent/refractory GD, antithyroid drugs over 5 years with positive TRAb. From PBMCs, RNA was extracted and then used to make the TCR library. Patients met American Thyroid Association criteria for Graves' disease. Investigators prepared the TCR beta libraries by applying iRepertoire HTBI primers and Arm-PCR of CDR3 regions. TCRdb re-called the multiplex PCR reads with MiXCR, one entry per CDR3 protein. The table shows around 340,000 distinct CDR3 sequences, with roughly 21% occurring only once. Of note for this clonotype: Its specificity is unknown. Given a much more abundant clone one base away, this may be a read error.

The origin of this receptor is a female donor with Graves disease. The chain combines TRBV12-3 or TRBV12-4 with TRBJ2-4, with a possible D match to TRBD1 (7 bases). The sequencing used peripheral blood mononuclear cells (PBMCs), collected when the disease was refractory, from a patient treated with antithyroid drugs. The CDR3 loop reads CASSLREAGGSKNIQYF. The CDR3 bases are TGTGCCAGCAGTTTAAGGGAGGCAGGGGGGAGCAAAAACATTCAGTACTTC.